Here is one TCR beta chain with its context. The data originate from a study of blood T cell repertoires in COVID-19. Study as a whole: The cDNA or gDNA used as material had been derived from T cells, B-cell-depleted T cells, or PBMCs.

Deletions cut 6 bases from V and 10 bases from J, with 10 bases between. The CDR3 runs 12 residues. Germline V lookup: CDR1 MDHEN, CDR2 SYDVKM. The repertoire was sequenced with immunoSEQ multiplex PCR; TCRdb's copy has only in-frame clones and lacks some. The sample lists 140,000 to 150,000 clones; around nine tenths were seen once. The sequence came from a man between 60 and 70 years old with active or convalescent COVID-19. The sample taken for sequencing was peripheral blood. The chain couples TRBV28 to TRBJ1-6; D perhaps matches TRBD1 (6 bases). This CDR3 is CASRYRESPLHF. CDR3 DNA sequence: TGTGCCAGCAGGTACAGGGAATCACCCCTCCACTTT.